This entry is about one TCR beta chain. The V end lost 1 base, the J end lost 5 bases, and 15 bases lay between the germline ends. The length of the CDR3 is 16 residues. Germline V gene sequence: CDR1 SGHNT, CDR2 YENEEA. These data belong to a study of cytomegalovirus exposure and HLA in healthy donors. PCR used 60 Vbeta primers and 13 Jbeta primers. Data came from immunoSEQ multiplex PCR; TCRdb stores just in-frame clones and leaves some out. The sample lists about 270,000 clones, around two thirds occurring once. This receptor was obtained from a female donor in good health and CMV-seronegative. The chain employs TRBV11-3 and TRBJ2-1, with TRBD1 as a possible D gene (5 bases). Input material: PBMCs. The CDR3 loop reads CASSLGGLHRDNEQFF. The CDR3 coding sequence is TGTGCCAGCAGCTTAGGGGGCTTACACCGGGACAATGAGCAGTTCTTC.